The 3 T cell receptor beta chains reported below all come from one sample, sequenced in a study of blood T cell repertoires in COVID-19. Profiling relied on immunoSEQ multiplex PCR, and the TCRdb table lists in-frame clones only, not all of them. This table holds about 280,000 clones, over 75% found once. Sequencing was performed on PBMCs or T cells enriched from blood (not recorded which). The receptors come from a woman aged 25 to 39 who had recovered from COVID-19.

The chain employs TRBV7-6 and TRBJ2-1, with D tentatively TRBD2 (6 bases). The CDR3 has 13 amino acids. The V gene lost 2 bases and the J gene lost 10 bases, with 12 bases spanning the gap. CDR1 is SGHVS, CDR2 FNYEAQ, per germline. The CDR3 DNA reads as TGTGCCAGCAGCTTAAATAAGGGACTGGAGCAGTTCTTC. It yields the protein CASSLNKGLEQFF.

This clone came up once. The rearrangement uses TRBV6-5 and TRBJ2-5; the D gene is possibly TRBD2 (6 bases). Deletions cut 0 bases from V and 3 bases from J, with 11 bases between. The CDR3 is 15 amino acids. Germline assignment: CDR1 MNHEY and CDR2 SVGAGI. The CDR3 spells CASSYSGTQKETQYF. CDR3 DNA: TGTGCCAGCAGTTACTCGGGGACTCAAAAAGAGACCCAGTACTTC.

The rearrangement links TRBV19 to TRBJ2-2; 9 bases match TRBD2. J gave up 6 bases and V 0 bases, and 14 bases lay outside the gene matches. The CDR3 is 19 amino acids. CDR1 is LNHDA and CDR2 is SQIVND in the germline V gene (reference sequence). CDR3 coding DNA: TGTGCCAGTAGTATAGATCGCCGCGGGGGGGTGGTGGCTCCCGGGGAGCTGTTTTTT. Protein product: CASSIDRRGGVVAPGELFF.